The TCR beta chain described here comes from a study of blood T cell repertoires in COVID-19 (dated by TCRdb to 2018 to 2021). With respect to the entire study: Collaborator samples came from the United States, Italy and Spain and covered acute and convalescent phases of COVID-19. The prospective study material was composed of cDNA or gDNA derived from T cells, B-cell-depleted T cells, or PBMCs. A de-identified subject ID, COVID-19 status, age in years and sex were almost always included in the sample metadata. Subjects who had been exposed to COVID-19, were actively infected with it, or had recovered from it provided the deeply sampled blood TCRbeta repertoires that made up the dataset. Where HLA class I and class II types were available, the types were taken from metadata supplied by the sample provider, not from assay-based typing. The repertoires were released in a freely available public database intended as a resource for research on the immune response to SARS-CoV-2. Samples came from the ongoing ImmuneRACE study (first 160 participants) plus 1,254 subjects from 6 global collaborators. Broader findings and caveats from the paper: Clinical and demographic metadata were provided uncurated, with the amount varying by source and participant.

This clone appeared a single time. Its antigen target is currently unknown. Base-call qualities are not available, and no considerably larger clone is one nucleotide away. The immunoSEQ Assay, a bias-controlled multiplex PCR, was used to amplify TCRbeta CDR3 regions from genomic DNA. Per the authors' processing: Within the assay, amplification of reference gene primers was used to estimate how many nucleated cells each sample contained. To quantify the absolute abundance of each unique TCRbeta CDR3 rearrangement, sequence reads were collapsed and filtered. Productive Simpson clonality was computed per sample as the square root of Simpson's diversity index over productive rearrangements. Sourced from immuneACCESS, this table was stored by TCRdb with only in-frame sequences that have V and J called. A share of the clones is absent; for the studies checked, an unresolved V gene accounts for under half, and the remainder has no known explanation. From that table come the V and J calls and clone size; the DNA was used to work out D and trimming. The sample records some 48,000 clones, roughly 88% of which are singletons. The biggest ten clones account for roughly 15% of the sample.

The collaborating institutions used their own protocols to collect whole blood in K2EDTA tubes. For TCRbeta analysis, collaborator samples were shipped as frozen whole blood, as isolated PBMCs, or as DNA extracted from either sample type. CDR1 and CDR2, looked up from the germline V gene, are SGDLS and YYNGEE. Trimming takes 3 bases from V and 1 base from J, and the germline ends sit 12 bases apart. The CDR3 runs 15 amino acids, cysteine and phenylalanine included. Here the CDR3 DNA is all that survives: 45 bases in frame from base 1. Sequenced sample: peripheral blood. Recombination linked TRBV9 to TRBJ2-3; TRBD1 might be the D gene, on 5 matching bases. This TCR was recovered from a human donor in a cohort sampled during active COVID-19. The encoded CDR3 is CASSADSLRTDTQYF. The DNA is TGTGCCAGCAGCGCCGACAGTTTGCGCACAGATACGCAGTATTTT.